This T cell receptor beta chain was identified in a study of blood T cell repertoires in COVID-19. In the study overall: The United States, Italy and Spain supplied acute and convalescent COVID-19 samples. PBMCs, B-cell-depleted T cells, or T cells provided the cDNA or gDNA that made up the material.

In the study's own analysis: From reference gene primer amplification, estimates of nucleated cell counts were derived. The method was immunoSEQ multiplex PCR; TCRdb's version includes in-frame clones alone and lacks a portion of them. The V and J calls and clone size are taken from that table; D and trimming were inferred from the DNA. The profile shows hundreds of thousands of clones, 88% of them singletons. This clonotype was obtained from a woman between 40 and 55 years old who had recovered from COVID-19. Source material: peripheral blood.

CDR3 amino acids: CASSIAAGTSHSPLHF. DNA of the CDR3: TGTGCCAGTAGTATAGCCGCCGGGACATCCCATTCACCCCTCCACTTT. The rearrangement links TRBV19 to TRBJ1-6, with D perhaps matching TRBD1 (6 bases). Trimming shortened V by 1 base and J by 8 bases, and 15 bases separated the two germline ends. The CDR3 length is 16 residues. The germline V gene encodes CDR1 LNHDA and CDR2 SQIVND (reference sequence).